The 22 T cell receptor beta chains in this list originate from one sample, sequenced in a study of OX40 agonist ivuxolimab in advanced cancers. Library preparation was by the immunoSEQ multiplex PCR assay. The source is immuneACCESS, and TCRdb retained only in-frame sequences with V and J called. Part of the clones is not carried over; for the studies checked, unresolved V genes explain less than half of this, and the remainder is unexplained. The sample table holds about 64,000 clones, of which roughly 82% were seen once. The leading ten clones occupy roughly 2% of the sample. Sequenced here: CD4+ or CD8+ T cells sorted from blood, sampled in a trial of the OX40 agonist ivuxolimab. The receptors were gathered from an adult with an advanced solid tumor such as melanoma, head and neck, liver or kidney cancer.

This chain joins TRBV6-6 and TRBJ1-1; D may be TRBD1 (6 bases). Deletions cut 7 bases from V and 2 bases from J, with 14 bases between. Germline assignment: CDR1 MNHNY and CDR2 SVGAGI (reference sequence). The CDR3 is 14 residues long. CDR3 coding DNA: TGTGCCAGCAATAATGGGGGCATAAACACTGAAGCTTTCTTT. It is translated as CASNNGGINTEAFF.

The genes are TRBV7-6 and TRBJ1-1; D not certain. Trimming pared 1 base from V and 8 bases from J, leaving 8 bases between. Germline CDR1 reads SGHVS; CDR2 reads FNYEAQ. The CDR3 is 12 amino acids. CDR3 sequence reads: CASSLGGSEAFF. The CDR3 DNA reads as TGTGCCAGCAGCTTAGGTGGCAGCGAAGCTTTCTTT.

The gene calls are TRBV4-2 and TRBJ1-4, with D perhaps TRBD1 (6 bases). The CDR3 is 17 residues long. V gave up 3 bases and J gave up 2 bases, with 16 bases separating them. Germline V gene data show CDR1 as LGHNA and CDR2 as YNFKEQ. The CDR3 sequence: CASSQGAGEKTNEKLFF. The CDR3, as DNA: TGTGCCAGCAGCCAGGGGGCCGGGGAGAAGACTAATGAAAAACTGTTTTTT.

The chain has TRBV5-5 and TRBJ1-5; TRBD1 is a possible D gene (5 bases). V shed 4 bases and J shed 3 bases, with 14 bases lying between them. Germline CDR1 reads SGHKS; CDR2 reads YYEKEE (reference sequence). CDR3 length: 15 amino acids. The CDR3 DNA reads TGTGCCAGCAGCAGCTTTGACAGTTACAATCAGCCCCAGCATTTT. Translating gives CASSSFDSYNQPQHF.

This clone appeared a single time. The chain has TRBV7-2 and TRBJ2-7, with D maybe TRBD1 (5 bases). Trimming pared 5 bases from V and 2 bases from J, leaving 16 bases between. This CDR3 spans 15 amino acids. Germline V lookup: CDR1 SGHTA, CDR2 FQGNSA. In DNA, the CDR3 is TGTGCCAGCAGCCATGGGGCAGGGCACCCCTACGAGCAGTACTTC. Residues: CASSHGAGHPYEQYF.

The V call is TRBV19, the J call TRBJ1-2; a possible D gene is TRBD1 (6 bases). Trimming cost V 5 bases and J 6 bases, with 13 bases left between them. The CDR3 runs to 13 residues. Germline-derived CDR1 and CDR2 are LNHDA and SQIVND (reference sequence). The CDR3 region is CASSSSGVDGYTF. In nucleotides, the CDR3 is TGTGCCAGTAGTTCCTCAGGGGTGGATGGCTACACCTTC.

The chain uses TRBV6-5 and TRBJ1-2, with 8 bases aligning to TRBD1. This CDR3 region has 16 residues. The trim removed 2 bases at V and 4 bases at J, leaving 9 bases unmatched. Germline lookup yields CDR1 MNHEY and CDR2 SVGAGI. The CDR3 loop is CASSYGNDRGAYGYTF. The CDR3 DNA reads TGTGCCAGCAGTTACGGCAATGACAGGGGAGCCTATGGCTACACCTTC.

The chain employs TRBV12-5 and TRBJ1-3; D unclear. The CDR3 spans 12 residues. Trimming cost V 3 bases and J 2 bases, with 2 bases left between them. In germline, CDR1 is LGHNT, CDR2 FRNRAP. CDR3 nucleotides: TGTGCTAGTGGTTTTGCTGGAAACACCATATATTTT. Its protein is CASGFAGNTIYF.

The rearrangement links TRBV7-2 to TRBJ2-7; D is possibly TRBD1 (6 bases). CDR3 length: 13 amino acids. V lost 4 bases, J lost 12 bases, and 19 bases lay in between. Germline V CDR1 and CDR2: SGHTA, FQGNSA. The CDR3 bases are TGTGCCAGCAGCTCCCCTCCGACAGGCTGGGTGTACTTC. It codes for CASSSPPTGWVYF.

The V gene is TRBV5-4, the J gene TRBJ2-3; D gene uncertain. The CDR3 has 13 residues. The ends were cut back, 0 bases at V and 7 bases at J, with 9 bases in the middle. Germline values: CDR1 SGHNT, CDR2 YYREEE (reference sequence). In DNA form, the CDR3 reads TGTGCCAGCAGCTTGGCCGGTAGAAATACGCAGTATTTT. This codes for CASSLAGRNTQYF.

The J gene is TRBJ2-3, the V gene TRBV7-9, with D maybe TRBD1 (6 bases). This CDR3 has 13 residues. Trimming removed 5 bases at V and 3 bases at J, with 9 bases between. The germline V gene encodes CDR1 SEHNR and CDR2 FQNEAQ (reference sequence). The CDR3: CASSDTGTDTQYF. In nucleotides, the CDR3 is TGTGCCAGCAGCGACACAGGGACAGATACGCAGTATTTT.

This clone was counted a single time. V gene TRBV9 combines with J gene TRBJ2-7, with no clear D. In germline, CDR1 is SGDLS, CDR2 YYNGEE. This CDR3 is built from 14 residues. V lost 0 bases and J lost 2, with 9 bases in between. In DNA form, the CDR3 reads TGTGCCAGCAGCGTAGGGGTAGGGCCCTACGAGCAGTACTTC. Translated, it gives CASSVGVGPYEQYF. Complete variable domain (other parts from reference TRBV9 and TRBJ2-7): DSGVTQTPKHLITATGQRVTLRCSPRSGDLSVYWYQQSLDQGLQFLIQYYNGEERAKGNILERFSAQQFPDLHSELNLSSLELGDSALYFCASSVGVGPYEQYFGPGTRLTVT.

This chain's CDR3 is CASIWQETQYF. The CDR3 coding sequence is TGTGCCAGCATTTGGCAAGAGACCCAGTACTTC. The chain carries TRBV6-5 and TRBJ2-5; D unresolved. The CDR3 extends over 11 amino acids. The germline CDR1 and CDR2 sequences are MNHEY and SVGAGI. The V end lost 7 bases, the J end lost 2 bases, and 5 bases lay between the germline ends.

This clone was seen just once. V usage is TRBV11-3 and J usage is TRBJ2-5; D may be TRBD1 or TRBD2 (5 bases each). The closer fit of TRBJ2-7 to the DNA end suggests the J call may be wrong. The CDR3 is 14 residues long. The germline gives CDR1 SGHNT, CDR2 YENEEA. The CDR3 loop is CASSPGTRRDEQYF. CDR3 nucleotides: TGTGCCAGCAGCCCCGGGACCCGACGTGACGAGCAGTACTTC.

The chain combines TRBV19 with TRBJ1-5, with a weak D call TRBD1 (5 bases). The V gene lost 5 bases and the J gene lost 6 bases, with 17 bases spanning the gap. Germline loops: CDR1 LNHDA, CDR2 SQIVND (reference sequence). CDR3 length: 15 residues. The CDR3 sequence: CASSPRDLPAQPQHF. CDR3 DNA sequence: TGTGCCAGTAGTCCTCGGGACCTACCTGCTCAGCCCCAGCATTTT.

The rearrangement links TRBV7-9 to TRBJ1-2; 7 nucleotides align to TRBD1. The trim removed 5 bases at V and 2 bases at J, leaving 11 bases unmatched. CDR3 length equals 16 residues. Looked up from germline, CDR1 is SEHNR and CDR2 is FQNEAQ (reference sequence). The CDR3: CASSTYRTGENYGYTF. The CDR3 nucleotides read TGTGCCAGCAGCACCTACCGGACAGGAGAAAACTATGGCTACACCTTC.

This clone was seen only once. The rearrangement joins TRBV2 to TRBJ1-2; D call uncertain. The CDR3 runs 12 residues. With 6 bases removed from V and 8 bases from J, the gap between germline ends came to 13 bases. CDR1 is SNHLY, CDR2 FYNNEI, per germline. CDR3 sequence: CASRSDVRGYTF. DNA for the CDR3: TGTGCCAGCAGGTCGGACGTGCGAGGCTACACCTTC.

CDR3 DNA sequence: TGTGCCACCAGCCCGGGACTAGCGGGAGGTTACTTCGAGCAGTACTTC. This translates into CATSPGLAGGYFEQYF. The chain uses TRBV15 and TRBJ2-7, with 15 bases that match TRBD2. This CDR3 is 16 amino acids long. The V segment lost 5 bases and the J segment 6 bases; nucleotides outside the gene matches: 8. Germline CDR1 LNHNV, CDR2 YYDKDF (reference sequence).

The V call is TRBV7-3, the J call TRBJ2-7; 9 bases align to TRBD2. The CDR3 contains 15 residues. With V trimmed by 5 bases and J by 5 bases, 10 bases remained unmatched. Germline CDR1 and CDR2: SGHTA and FQGTGA. The CDR3 loop is CASSEGGRAGDEQYF. In nucleotides, the CDR3 is TGTGCCAGCAGCGAAGGCGGGAGGGCCGGCGACGAGCAGTACTTC.

The chain has TRBV5-1 and TRBJ2-7; D perhaps matches TRBD2 (5 bases). Germline assignment: CDR1 SGHRS and CDR2 YFSETQ. Trimming left V 4 bases short and J 0 bases short, with 14 bases between. CDR3 length: 15 amino acids. The CDR3 protein is CASSRPGSLSYEQYF. The CDR3 nucleotides are TGCGCCAGCAGCCGCCCGGGATCTCTCTCCTACGAGCAGTACTTC.

This clone was observed a few times. The rearrangement links TRBV4-1 to TRBJ1-4; D gene uncertain. The germline V and J ends were trimmed by 2 bases and 8 bases, with 18 bases remaining between them. CDR1 and CDR2 from the germline V gene are MGHRA and YSYEKL. CDR3 length: 16 residues. CDR3 DNA: TGCGCCAGCAGCCAACCGGGCGGGGTGGAGGTCGAAAAACTGTTTTTT. Its translation is CASSQPGGVEVEKLFF.

The V gene is TRBV7-6, the J gene TRBJ2-2; D uncertain. CDR1 and CDR2 (germline): SGHVS, FNYEAQ. Trimming removed 4 bases at V and 5 bases at J, with 8 bases between. CDR3 length: 13 residues. CDR3 coding DNA: TGTGCCAGCAGCTCCTCCGAGACCGGGGAGCTGTTTTTT. Amino acids: CASSSSETGELFF.